This entry describes one T cell receptor beta chain. Using immunoSEQ multiplex PCR, the repertoire was profiled, and TCRdb retains in-frame clones only, with some absent. Seen here are 70,000 to 100,000 clones, 85% to 90% observed once, and the top ten hold 1.5% to 2%. The data were taken from a study of OX40 agonist ivuxolimab in advanced cancers. CDR1 SGHRS and CDR2 YFSETQ come from the germline V gene. Trimming cost V 0 bases and J 6 bases, with 13 bases left between them. CDR3 size: 14 residues. This TCR was sampled from an adult with an advanced solid tumor such as melanoma, head and neck, liver or kidney cancer. This sequence joins TRBV5-1 and TRBJ2-7; the D gene is possibly TRBD2 (6 bases). Source: CD4+ or CD8+ T cells sorted from blood, taken in a trial of the OX40 agonist ivuxolimab. Written as DNA, the CDR3 is TGCGCCAGCAGCTTGGAGTTTGGGGGAGGCGAGCAGTACTTC. Translation: CASSLEFGGGEQYF.